A single sample gave rise to the 5 T cell receptor beta chains below, sequenced in a study of cytomegalovirus exposure and HLA in healthy donors. 60 Vbeta and 13 Jbeta primers were used in PCR. Produced via immunoSEQ multiplex PCR; TCRdb's table is partial and in-frame only. The table lists over 150,000 clones, around 81% of them singletons. Sequences were obtained from PBMCs. These receptors all come from a woman between 40 and 50 years old in good health and CMV-seropositive.

This clone was recorded once. The chain recombines TRBV5-6 with TRBJ2-1; D perhaps matches TRBD1 (6 bases). Germline-derived CDR1 and CDR2 are SGHDT and YYEEEE. V dropped 2 bases and J dropped 3 bases, with 18 bases sitting between them. The CDR3 has 17 residues. The CDR3 loop is CASSFAKGDRVYNEQFF. In DNA, the CDR3 is TGTGCCAGCAGCTTCGCCAAGGGGGACCGGGTCTACAATGAGCAGTTCTTC.

This clone was seen once. This chain joins TRBV5-1 and TRBJ2-1, with D possibly TRBD2 on 5 matching bases. Germline V lookup: CDR1 SGHRS, CDR2 YFSETQ. The CDR3 runs to 15 residues. V was trimmed by 3 bases and J by 0 bases, leaving 10 bases between them. The DNA of the CDR3 is TGCGCCAGCAGCTCCGGACTGAGCTCCTACAATGAGCAGTTCTTC. Translated, it gives CASSSGLSSYNEQFF. Supplemented by reference TRBV5-1 and TRBJ2-1, the full variable domain reads KAGVTQTPRYLIKTRGQQVTLSCSPISGHRSVSWYQQTPGQGLQFLFEYFSETQRNKGNFPGRFSGRQFSNSRSEMNVSTLELGDSALYLCASSSGLSSYNEQFFGPGTRLTVL.

This clone has a single count. The chain carries TRBV30 and TRBJ1-4; 11 nucleotides line up with TRBD1. After removal of 1 base from V and 2 bases from J, the junction contained 6 bases not matched to a gene. The germline V gene has CDR1 GTSNPN and CDR2 SVGIG (reference sequence). This CDR3 is 17 amino acids long. The CDR3 region is CAWSARDRGTTNEKLFF. The CDR3 DNA sequence: TGTGCCTGGAGTGCAAGGGACAGGGGGACGACTAATGAAAAACTGTTTTTT.

The chain employs TRBV7-8 and TRBJ2-5; 8 bases agree with TRBD1. V shed 1 base and J 0 bases; nucleotides not matched to a gene: 4. The CDR3 runs to 16 residues. Germline lookup yields CDR1 SGHVS and CDR2 FQNEAQ. In DNA, the CDR3 is TGTGCCAGCAGCTTAGGTAGGGACAGGTACCAAGAGACCCAGTACTTC. Protein: CASSLGRDRYQETQYF.

V is TRBV6-5 and J is TRBJ2-1, with 10 nucleotides matching TRBD2. Germline CDR1 is MNHEY and CDR2 is SVGAGI. V dropped 3 bases and J dropped 7; count of bases not matched to a gene: 6. The CDR3 runs to 15 residues. CDR3 residues: CASSYLAGANNEQFF. The CDR3 nucleotides are TGTGCCAGCAGTTATCTAGCGGGAGCTAATAATGAGCAGTTCTTC.